This T cell receptor (beta chain) was sequenced during a study of blood T cell repertoires in COVID-19. The wider study: Whether acute or convalescent, the COVID-19 samples came from the United States, Italy and Spain.

As processed by the authors: For nucleated cells, counts were estimated from reference gene primer amplification. Sequencing was performed with immunoSEQ multiplex PCR; in TCRdb, only in-frame clones are kept and a portion is missing. V and J calls and clone size follow that table, whereas D and trimming were derived from the DNA. The sample carries about 210,000 clones, about 83% recorded once. CDR3 length equals 13 residues. V dropped 3 bases and J dropped 3 bases, with 9 bases sitting between them. The germline gives CDR1 MNHEY, CDR2 SMNVEV (reference sequence). The sequence was obtained from a woman aged 40 to 50 with active or convalescent COVID-19. J is TRBJ2-7 and V is TRBV27; TRBD2 is a possible D gene (5 bases). Material: peripheral blood. The CDR3 sequence: CASSFRSGYEQYF. The DNA for the CDR3 is TGTGCCAGCAGTTTCCGGAGCGGCTACGAGCAGTACTTC.